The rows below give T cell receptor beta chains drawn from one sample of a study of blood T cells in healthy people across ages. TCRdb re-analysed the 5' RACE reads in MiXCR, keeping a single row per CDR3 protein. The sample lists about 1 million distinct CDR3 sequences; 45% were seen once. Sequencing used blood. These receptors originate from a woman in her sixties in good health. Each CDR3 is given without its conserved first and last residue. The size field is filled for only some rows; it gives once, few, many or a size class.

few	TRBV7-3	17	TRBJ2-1	ASSPTVGLVMSSYNEQF
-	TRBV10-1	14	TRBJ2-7	ASSEYGTSGSYEQY
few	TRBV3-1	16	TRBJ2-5	ASSQVGFGAGDVETQY
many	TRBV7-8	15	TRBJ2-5	ASNLRGAGGQMETQY
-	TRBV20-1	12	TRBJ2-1	SASTQLAGGEGF
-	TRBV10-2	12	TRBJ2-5	ASSGGLAGETQY
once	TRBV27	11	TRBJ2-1	VSSPTSWDEQF
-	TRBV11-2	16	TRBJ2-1	ASSLDPGQGSSYNEQF
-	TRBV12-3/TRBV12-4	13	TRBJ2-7	ASSLSGEGVYEQY
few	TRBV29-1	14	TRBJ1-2	SVEGVDGTPDYGYT
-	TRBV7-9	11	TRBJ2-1	ASSSSPFFRQF
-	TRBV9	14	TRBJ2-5	ASSGNRGGGSETQY
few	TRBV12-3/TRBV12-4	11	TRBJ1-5	ASSSRPEGPQH
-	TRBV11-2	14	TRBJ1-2	ASSLVPGQGFDGYT
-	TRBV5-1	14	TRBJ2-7	ASSFGLATVYYEQY
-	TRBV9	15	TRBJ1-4	ASSVGSGRTVNEKLF
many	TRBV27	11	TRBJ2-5	ASSWASGETQY
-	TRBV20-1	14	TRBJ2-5	SASHSTSGNQETQY
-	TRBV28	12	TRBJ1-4	ASSLLGTNEKLF
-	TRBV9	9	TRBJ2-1	ASSGQREQF
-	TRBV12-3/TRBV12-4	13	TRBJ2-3	ASSPSSGSTDTQY
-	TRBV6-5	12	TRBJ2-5	ASSYTAGTRAQY